A selection of T cell receptor beta chains follows, all from one sample in a study of identifying expanded T cells in peripheral blood. Assay: immunoSEQ multiplex PCR; the TCRdb copy retains only in-frame clones and omits some. Among about 100,000 clones listed, around nine tenths were seen once. Sequencing was performed on blood. These receptors all come from a person aged 18 to 75 in good health. CDR3s leave out the opening cysteine and the closing phenylalanine or tryptophan. Rows may omit the clone size; those that give it use once, few, many or a size class.

ASSSGGLYNEQF | NA | TRBV28
ASSPSTGWQPQH | NA | TRBV18
ASSLSNPWETQY | NA | TRBV5-1
ASSYLGLDSYEQY | NA | TRBV6-5
SPQGNGYT | NA | TRBV20-1
ASTPGVSTDTQY | NA | TRBV7-2
ASSLGRNYNSPLH | NA | TRBV7-2
ASRHWDNMNTGELF | NA | TRBV27
ATGRGPGYEQY | NA | TRBV2
AWSVRGTGESFPYGYT | NA | TRBV30
ASSYLSSALDTQY | NA | TRBV6-6
ASSPQGPRSNQPQH | NA | TRBV18
ASSTPSRRETSGGRAGELF | NA | TRBV19
ASGSTGGTIY | NA | TRBV12-5
ASSQERGWEAF | NA | TRBV14
ASSLDENPYEQY | NA | TRBV5-4
ASSEGESTQY | NA | TRBV2
ASSSRPGLAGGNEQF | NA | TRBV11-2
ASSEWNQPQH | NA | TRBV2
ASSYFPAREVYNSPLH | NA | TRBV19
ASRKGGMGKGPGNTIY | NA | TRBV4-2
ASSPLRERVNNEQF | NA | TRBV18
ASSDGLAVTQY | NA | TRBV6-1
ASSPTPEGAWEKLF | NA | TRBV27
ASRYLKDTEAF | NA | TRBV6-5
ASRAGTGISYEQY | NA | TRBV6-5
ASSLRARPDNEQF | once | TRBV11-2
ASTETGEVGQPQH | NA | TRBV6-5
ATSREGYEQF | NA | TRBV15
ASSSRVSSNQPQH | NA | TRBV7-2
ASSIQGRVLGSPLH | NA | TRBV5-5
ASSLFAQHNEQF | NA | TRBV7-9
ASSPSRNTGELF | once | TRBV18
ASSIGIGSLSTGELF | NA | TRBV19
ASSQPREPDTDTQY | NA | TRBV7-9
ASSLGETGLREQY | NA | TRBV4-1
ASSEGTYTEAF | once | TRBV6-4
ASSQGVGRYGYT | NA | TRBV4-3
ASTPAGTGPSYEQY | NA | TRBV2
ASSQGQGGRETQY | NA | TRBV7-2
ASSPTRTGTYEQY | NA | TRBV9
ASSYSAISYEQY | NA | TRBV6-5
ASSLRGTTDTQY | once | TRBV7-8
ASSLFTPPGEQY | NA | TRBV28
ASRHSGDTQY | NA | TRBV6-6
ASVGDPGNTIY | NA | TRBV18
ASSPHAGGTQY | NA | TRBV7-7
ASSFPNRNTGELF | NA | TRBV5-1
ASSYDYYEQF | NA | TRBV6-6
ASSRGRLAGGPSTDTQY | NA | TRBV2
ASRSDRGLVFLGAF | once | TRBV21-1
ASSLNYGMNTEAF | NA | TRBV5-5
ASSVGDQGEQF | once | TRBV9
ASSFRDHEQF | NA | TRBV5-1
ASSRPRSEQF | NA | TRBV27
ASSLGGTHGELF | NA | TRBV11-3
ASSQARYSDIGQY | NA | TRBV11-2
ASSLFDGRPMSSYEQY | NA | TRBV5-7